This entry is about one TCR beta chain. Its matching antigen is unknown. This record belongs to a study of cytomegalovirus exposure and HLA in healthy donors. Germline V gives CDR1 MNHNS, CDR2 SASEGT. V lost 8 bases and J lost 0, with 13 bases in between. The CDR3 is 15 residues long. The study, taken as a whole, reports: Presence/absence analyses supposed approximately even sequencing depth among donors. Per a later analysis, HLA-associated TCR beta chains showed more clonal expansion than other, equally common TCR beta chains.

The primer mix had 60 Vbeta and 13 Jbeta primers. Clones were read by immunoSEQ multiplex PCR, and TCRdb kept only the in-frame ones, dropping some. This table has over 150,000 clones, roughly two thirds appearing once. This chain joins TRBV6-1 and TRBJ2-2, with D perhaps matching TRBD2 (6 bases). The sequence came from a woman aged 18-29 years in good health and CMV-seropositive. The specimen sequenced was PBMCs. The CDR3 DNA is TGTGCCAGCCGGGACTCCCTAACGAACACCGGGGAGCTGTTTTTT. Amino acid sequence: CASRDSLTNTGELFF.